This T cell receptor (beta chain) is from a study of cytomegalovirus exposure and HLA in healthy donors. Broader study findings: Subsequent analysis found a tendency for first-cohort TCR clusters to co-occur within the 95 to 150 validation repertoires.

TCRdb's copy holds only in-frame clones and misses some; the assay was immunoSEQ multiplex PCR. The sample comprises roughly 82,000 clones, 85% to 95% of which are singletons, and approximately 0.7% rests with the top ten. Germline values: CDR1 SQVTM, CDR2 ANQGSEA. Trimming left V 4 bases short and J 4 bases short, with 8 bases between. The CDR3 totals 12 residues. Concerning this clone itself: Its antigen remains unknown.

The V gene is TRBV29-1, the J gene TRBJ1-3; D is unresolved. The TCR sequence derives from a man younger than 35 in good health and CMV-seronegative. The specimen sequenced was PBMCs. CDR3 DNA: TGCAGCGTTGTGGCGGGAGGAAACACCATATATTTT. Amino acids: CSVVAGGNTIYF.